One sample yielded the 2 T cell receptor beta chains listed below, sequenced in a study of control samples from healthy donors and cancer patients. TCRdb's copy holds only in-frame clones and misses some; the assay was immunoSEQ multiplex PCR. Of around 81,000 clones listed, roughly 93% are singletons. Material: blood. The receptors originated from a woman aged 25-40 years in good health.

This clone was observed a few times. V usage is TRBV6-6 and J usage is TRBJ2-2, with TRBD1 identical over 10 bases. CDR1 is MNHNY, CDR2 SVGAGI, per germline (reference sequence). This CDR3 region has 16 residues. The trim removed 7 bases at V and 4 bases at J, leaving 9 bases unmatched. The CDR3 protein is CASNLGQGLVTGELFF. In DNA, the CDR3 is TGTGCCAGCAACTTGGGACAGGGGTTGGTCACCGGGGAGCTGTTTTTT.

This chain uses TRBV30 with TRBJ2-1; D might be TRBD1 (6 bases). CDR1 and CDR2 from the germline V gene are GTSNPN and SVGIG (reference sequence). V was cut by 6 bases and J by 7 bases, with 13 bases left in between. This CDR3 comprises 12 residues. CDR3 bases: TGTGCCTGCGGGACAATGAAGAATGAGCAGTTCTTC. Translated: CACGTMKNEQFF.